What follows are 9 T cell receptor beta chains derived from one specimen sequenced in a study of cytomegalovirus exposure and HLA in healthy donors. 60 Vbeta and 13 Jbeta primers were used in PCR. The assay was immunoSEQ multiplex PCR, and TCRdb's table has in-frame clones only and misses some. In the table there are under 85,000 clones, around 78% of which are singletons. Sequencing used PBMCs. Source of these receptors: a man aged 35 to 55 in good health and CMV-seronegative.

The rearrangement joins TRBV18 to TRBJ2-7; 9 positions match TRBD1. The junction had 10 bases not matched to a gene; V was cut back by 5 bases and J by 5 bases. The CDR3 runs 15 residues. Germline assignment: CDR1 KGHSH and CDR2 LQKENI. Written as DNA, the CDR3 is TGTGCCAGCTCATTATCCGGGACAGGGCTCGACGAGCAGTACTTC. Amino acids: CASSLSGTGLDEQYF.

CDR3 amino acids: CASSPMGPHSGNTIYF. CDR3 nucleotides: TGCGCCAGCAGCCCTATGGGGCCCCACTCTGGAAACACCATATATTTT. This chain links TRBV5-1 with TRBJ1-3; possibly TRBD1 for D (5 bases). V was trimmed by 4 bases and J by 0 bases, leaving 14 bases between them. CDR1 is SGHRS, CDR2 YFSETQ, per germline. The CDR3 runs 16 residues.

The rearrangement joins TRBV6-6 to TRBJ2-7; no firm D call. From germline, CDR1 is MNHNY and CDR2 SVGAGI (reference sequence). With 6 bases removed from V and 0 bases from J, the gap between germline ends came to 15 bases. There are 15 residues in the CDR3. CDR3 coding DNA: TGTGCCAGCAGCCTACTCCTAGGTTTCTCCTACGAGCAGTACTTC. Amino acid sequence: CASSLLLGFSYEQYF.

This clone has a single count. The chain employs TRBV30 and TRBJ1-5; D gene unclear. The V gene's germline CDR1 is GTSNPN and CDR2 SVGIG (reference sequence). This CDR3 is 13 amino acids long. The germline V and J ends were trimmed by 1 base and 3 bases, with 7 bases remaining between them. The CDR3 here is CAWSAGYNQPQHF. The CDR3 DNA reads TGTGCCTGGAGTGCAGGCTACAATCAGCCCCAGCATTTT. Looking up the rest from reference TRBV30 and TRBJ1-5 gives the full variable domain: SQTIHQWPATLVQPVGSPLSLECTVEGTSNPNLYWYRQAAGRGLQLLFYSVGIGQISSEVPQNLSASRPQDRQFILSSKKLLLSDSGFYLCAWSAGYNQPQHFGDGTRLSIL.

This clone was seen more than once but under ten times. The chain recombines TRBV6-5 with TRBJ2-7, with D possibly being TRBD1 (6 bases). The CDR3 covers 14 residues. The V and J ends lost 2 bases and 2 bases respectively, with 10 bases between them. Germline loops: CDR1 MNHEY, CDR2 SVGAGI. For the CDR3, the DNA is TGTGCCAGCAGTTACCTACAGGGAGCCTACGAGCAGTACTTC. Its translation: CASSYLQGAYEQYF.

J is TRBJ2-7 and V is TRBV28; D may be TRBD1 (5 bases). Germline V gene lookup returns CDR1 MDHEN and CDR2 SYDVKM. The CDR3 length is 14 residues. Trimming took 5 bases from V and 5 from J, leaving 16 bases between them. The DNA for the CDR3 is TGTGCCAGCAGTCCATTAACAGGCCCGAACGAGCAGTACTTC. Amino acids: CASSPLTGPNEQYF.

The chain recombines TRBV6-1 with TRBJ2-3; D may be TRBD1 (6 bases). Trimming shortened V by 10 bases and J by 4 bases, and 18 bases separated the two germline ends. This CDR3 is built from 14 residues. CDR1 and CDR2 from the germline V gene are MNHNS and SASEGT. The chain's CDR3 is CAITTGLHADTQYF. The CDR3 DNA is TGTGCCATTACCACAGGGTTGCATGCAGATACGCAGTATTTT.

This chain connects TRBV15 to TRBJ2-2; 7 nucleotides agree with TRBD1. The CDR3 covers 15 residues. Germline trimming cut 3 bases from V and 4 bases from J; bases unmatched to any gene: 5. Germline CDR1 reads LNHNV; CDR2 reads YYDKDF (reference sequence). CDR3 bases: TGTGCCACCAGCAGGGACAGGTTGGCCACCGGGGAGCTGTTTTTT. Protein product: CATSRDRLATGELFF.

The chain joins TRBV10-3 to TRBJ2-2, with a tentative D call TRBD1 (6 bases). Germline V lookup: CDR1 ENHRY, CDR2 SYGVKD. The CDR3 consists of 13 residues. The V end lost 8 bases, the J end lost 6 bases, and 13 bases lay between the germline ends. The CDR3 nucleotides read TGTGCCATCGACAACAGGGAATCCGGGGAGCTGTTTTTT. It translates to CAIDNRESGELFF.